The TCR beta chain under discussion was sequenced for a study of T cell responses to AZD1222 COVID-19 vaccine (dated by TCRdb to the early 2020s). Broadly, across the study: A total of 233 trial participants underwent TCR sequencing, of whom under 220 had received two doses of AZD1222 and about 25 had received two doses of the MenACWY control vaccine. Trial participants were enrolled by age into 18-55, 56-69 and 70-plus year subgroups, with around 150, 28 and 57 TCR-sequenced participants respectively.

The CDR3 regions of human TCRbeta chains were analyzed by immunosequencing. As for the original processing: TCRs in the repertoires were matched against a reference library of SARS-CoV-2-specific TCRs that had been generated with the MIRA antigen-specificity platform. Breadth was defined as the fraction of unique TCRs that were SARS-CoV-2-associated, and depth was defined as the fraction of total T cells that were SARS-CoV-2-associated. Using the MIRA data, every spike-specific TCR was mapped to the spike region that the TCR reacted to and assigned to either a CD4 or a CD8 class. Log10-transformed breadth and depth values were compared by one-way ANOVA with Sidak's multiple comparisons tests. TCRdb took this table from immuneACCESS and kept in-frame rearrangements with V and J called. Such tables lack part of the clones; where checked against another copy, unresolved V genes explain under half of the gap, and the rest is unexplained. V and J calls and clone size are copied from that table; D and trimming were computed from the DNA. The sample records tens of thousands of clones, around nine tenths of which are singletons. Of the sample, less than 5.5% falls within the top ten clones.

About this clone itself: It lacks a known antigen. Base qualities are not recorded, but no much larger clone differs from it by a single base.

Summary of the overall study and its limitations: In the small 56-69-year group, the increase in depth fell short of significance, most likely because of low power. A significant rise in spike-specific TCR breadth and depth was observed after two AZD1222 doses relative to day 0 and relative to MenACWY recipients. Reportedly, close to half of the unique spike-specific TCRs recognized epitopes lying outside the regions that are mutated in the B.1.351 and B.1.1.7 variants. Because no day 14 peak-response samples were available, the repertoires could be characterized only after the peak T cell response. Participants were mostly white British and included more females than males, and it was suggested by the authors that clonal diversity may have been underestimated. Vaccine-associated CD4 TCRs spanned the whole spike protein, with dominant responses in regions 160-218 and 743-854. Conclusions about previously exposed vaccinees are limited because only six or seven AZD1222 recipients were SARS-CoV-2 seropositive at baseline.

This specimen's time point label, per the study, means: baseline before first vaccination. The treatment or condition tag for this specimen amounts to: meningococcal conjugate vaccine given as trial control. Vaccinee samples came from UK trials COV001 and COV002, including a single-blind randomized controlled phase 2/3 trial of AZD1222 (ChAdOx1 nCoV-19) in healthy adults. For TCRbeta chain sequencing, PBMC samples from trial participants were taken at day 0 and at day 28 after the second dose. The cysteine opens and the phenylalanine closes a CDR3 of 14 amino acids. Of the read, only the CDR3 DNA is kept; its 42 bases are in frame from base 1. V loses 2 bases, J loses 4 bases, and the germline ends lie 11 bases apart. Taken from the germline V gene (reference sequence), the CDR1 and CDR2 loops are MNHEY and SMNVEV.

Material: peripheral blood, obtained on day 0 of MenACWY control vaccination. The V and J genes are TRBV27 and TRBJ1-1; no D gene is confidently identified. This TCR was sampled from an adult in good health. The DNA is TGTGCCAGCAGTTTACTCCGGGAGACCACTGAAGCTTTCTTT. Its protein is CASSLLRETTEAFF.